The present entry profiles one T cell receptor (beta chain) with its context. This record belongs to a study of CD8 T cells in Susac syndrome. cDNA came from roughly 0.5 to 1 ug RNA primed by random hexamers. TCRdb passed the immunoSEQ multiplex PCR reads through MiXCR, listing each CDR3 protein once. The table includes 150,000 to 200,000 distinct CDR3 sequences, roughly 91% detected once. The source is a human donor with Susac syndrome. Sequencing used CD4+ T cells from PBMCs.

The CDR3 DNA reads as TGTGCCAGTCTAGCGGGCTCCTACAATGAGCAGTTCTTC. Its translation: CASLAGSYNEQFF. This sequence joins TRBV2 and TRBJ2-1; 8 bases map to TRBD2. Germline CDR1 SNHLY, CDR2 FYNNEI. The trim removed 9 bases at V and 0 bases at J, leaving 1 base unmatched. CDR3 length equals 13 residues.